This TCR beta chain was sequenced for a study of T cell repertoires in cytomegalovirus infection. About the study: Public TCR beta signatures were indicative of both CMV infection and a matching HLA type.

From the reads, TCRdb called clonotypes with MiXCR, one entry per CDR3 protein. The sample includes around 55,000 distinct CDR3 sequences, over 15% of them seen just once. On this clonotype: What it binds is not known.

This clonotype originated in a human donor in good health (CMV status not recorded). Some clones in this sample may be carry-over from other donors' samples. The sequences come from CD8+ T cells from cultured PBMCs, collected from culture after CMV antigen stimulation.

The CDR3 loop reads CASRHRSWGLGTGELFF. As DNA, the CDR3 is TGTGCCAGCAGACACAGATCATGGGGGCTGGGCACCGGGGAGCTGTTTTTT. The chain carries TRBV7-8 and TRBJ2-2; D may be TRBD1 (6 bases). The CDR3 consists of 17 residues. The V and J ends lost 6 bases and 4 bases respectively, with 21 bases between them. Per germline, CDR1 SGHVS and CDR2 FQNEAQ.